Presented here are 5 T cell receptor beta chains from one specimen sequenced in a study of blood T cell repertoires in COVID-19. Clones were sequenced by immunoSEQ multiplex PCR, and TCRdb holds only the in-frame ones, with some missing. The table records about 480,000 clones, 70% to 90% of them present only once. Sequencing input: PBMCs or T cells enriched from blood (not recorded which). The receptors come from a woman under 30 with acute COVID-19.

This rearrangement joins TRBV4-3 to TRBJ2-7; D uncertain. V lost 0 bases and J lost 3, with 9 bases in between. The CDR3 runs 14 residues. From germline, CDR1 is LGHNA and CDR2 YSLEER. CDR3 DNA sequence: TGCGCCAGCAGCCAAGATAGTAGGAGCTACGAGCAGTACTTC. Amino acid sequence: CASSQDSRSYEQYF.

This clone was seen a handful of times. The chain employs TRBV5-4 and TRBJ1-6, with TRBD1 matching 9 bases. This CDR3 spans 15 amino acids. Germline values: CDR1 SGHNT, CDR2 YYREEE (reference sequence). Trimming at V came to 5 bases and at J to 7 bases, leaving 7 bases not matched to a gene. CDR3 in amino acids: CASRPWGQGNSPLHF. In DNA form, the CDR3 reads TGTGCCAGCAGGCCTTGGGGACAGGGCAATTCACCCCTCCACTTT.

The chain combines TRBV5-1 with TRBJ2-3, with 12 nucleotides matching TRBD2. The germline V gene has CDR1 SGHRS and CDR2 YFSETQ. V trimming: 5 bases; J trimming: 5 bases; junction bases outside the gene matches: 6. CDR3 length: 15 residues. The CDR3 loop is CASRRGLAGRDTQYF. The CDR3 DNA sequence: TGCGCCAGCAGAAGGGGACTAGCGGGCCGAGATACGCAGTATTTT.

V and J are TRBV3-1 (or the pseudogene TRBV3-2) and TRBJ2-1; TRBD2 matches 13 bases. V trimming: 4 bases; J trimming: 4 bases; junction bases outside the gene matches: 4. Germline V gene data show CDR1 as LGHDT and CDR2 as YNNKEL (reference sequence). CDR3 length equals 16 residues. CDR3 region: CASSPRGLAGYNEQFF. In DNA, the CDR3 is TGTGCCAGCAGCCCCCGGGGACTAGCGGGATACAATGAGCAGTTCTTC.

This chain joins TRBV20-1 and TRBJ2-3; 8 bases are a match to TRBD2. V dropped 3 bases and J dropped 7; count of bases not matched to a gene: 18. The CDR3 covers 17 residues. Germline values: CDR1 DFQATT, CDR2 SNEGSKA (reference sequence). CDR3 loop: CSASSLGNRGGLNTQYF. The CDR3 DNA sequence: TGCAGTGCTAGTAGTTTGGGCAACCGGGGGGGCCTAAATACGCAGTATTTT.